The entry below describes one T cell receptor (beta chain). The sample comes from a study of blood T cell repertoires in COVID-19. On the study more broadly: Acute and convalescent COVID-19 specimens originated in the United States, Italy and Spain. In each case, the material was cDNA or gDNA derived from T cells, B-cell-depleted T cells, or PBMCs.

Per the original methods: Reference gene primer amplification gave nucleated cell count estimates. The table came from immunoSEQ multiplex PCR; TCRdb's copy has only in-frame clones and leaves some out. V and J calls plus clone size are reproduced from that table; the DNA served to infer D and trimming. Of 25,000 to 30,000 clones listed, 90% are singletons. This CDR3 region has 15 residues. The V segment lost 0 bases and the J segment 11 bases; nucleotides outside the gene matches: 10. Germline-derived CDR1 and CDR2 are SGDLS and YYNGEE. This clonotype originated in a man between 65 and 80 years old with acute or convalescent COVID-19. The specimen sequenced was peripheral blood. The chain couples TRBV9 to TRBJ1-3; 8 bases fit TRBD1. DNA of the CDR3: TGTGCCAGCAGCGTAGCAGATACAGGGGGATCTGCCATATATTTT. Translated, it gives CASSVADTGGSAIYF.